The T cell receptor beta chain under discussion was sequenced for a study of neoadjuvant anti-PD-1 for oral cavity cancer. Overall study: Before surgery, most patients got three to four biweekly 3 mg/kg nivolumab doses.

Study-level points and caveats: Expansion of preexisting intratumoral clones was suggested to aid response.

The time point: after neoadjuvant nivolumab, at surgical resection. These newly diagnosed stage II-IVA oral cavity squamous cell carcinoma patients had no prior systemic or radiation treatment. Cohort: HPV-negative, locally advanced oral cavity squamous cell carcinoma patients. V was clipped by 8 bases and J by 8 bases, with 12 bases between them. Germline V gene sequence: CDR1 KGHSH, CDR2 LQKENI. The CDR3 extends over 12 amino acids. This clone is a singleton in its sample. What it recognizes is unknown. Assay used: immunoSEQ multiplex PCR; TCRdb lists only in-frame clones, some missing. The table has around 10,000 clones, around three fifths seen once.

This receptor was taken from a person aged 35 to 85 with oral cavity squamous cell carcinoma. The chain uses TRBV18 and TRBJ1-4; perhaps TRBD1 as D (6 bases). Sequences were derived from tumor tissue, sampled after nivolumab (anti-PD-1) treatment. This CDR3 reads CASAQGREKLFF. In nucleotides, the CDR3 is TGTGCCAGCGCTCAGGGGAGGGAAAAACTGTTTTTT.